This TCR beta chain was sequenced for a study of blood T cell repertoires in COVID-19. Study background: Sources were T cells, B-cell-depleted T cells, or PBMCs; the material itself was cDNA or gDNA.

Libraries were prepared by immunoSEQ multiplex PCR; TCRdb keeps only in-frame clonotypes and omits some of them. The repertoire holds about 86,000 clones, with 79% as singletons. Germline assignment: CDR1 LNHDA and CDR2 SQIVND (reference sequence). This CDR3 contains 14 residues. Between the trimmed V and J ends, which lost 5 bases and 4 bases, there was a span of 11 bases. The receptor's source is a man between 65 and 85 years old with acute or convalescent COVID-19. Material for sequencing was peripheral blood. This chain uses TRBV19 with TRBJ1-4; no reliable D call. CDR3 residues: CASSQTGINEKLFF. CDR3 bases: TGTGCCAGTAGTCAGACGGGAATTAATGAAAAACTGTTTTTT.